This T cell receptor beta chain was identified during a study of shared clonotypes between healthy human individuals. The CDR3 spans 15 residues. Germline loops: CDR1 LNHNV, CDR2 YYDKDF (reference sequence). V gave up 0 bases and J gave up 4 bases, with 7 bases separating them. Comments on this clone: The antigen is unknown.

Some clones are missing from TCRdb's copy, which holds only in-frame ones; the method was immunoSEQ multiplex PCR. The sample lists a few million clones, around 90% occurring once. Whole-study findings and limits: In general, naive subsets displayed greater estimated richness than memory subsets did.

This rearrangement joins TRBV15 to TRBJ1-6; unclear D gene. The specimen sequenced was naive CD4+ T cells sorted from blood. Subset of the sample: CD45RA+ positively selected. This TCR derives from a man aged 18-30 years in good health. Written as DNA, the CDR3 is TGTGCCACCAGCAGAGATGTACAGTATAATTCACCCCTCCACTTT. Its protein product is CATSRDVQYNSPLHF. Complete variable domain (other parts from reference TRBV15 and TRBJ1-6): DAMVIQNPRYQVTQFGKPVTLSCSQTLNHNVMYWYQQKSSQAPKLLFHYYDKDFNNEADTPDNFQSRRPNTSFCFLDIRSPGLGDTAMYLCATSRDVQYNSPLHFGNGTRLTVT.